A selection of T cell receptor beta chains follows, all from one sample in a study of T cell responses to AZD1222 COVID-19 vaccine. TCRdb's copy holds only in-frame clones and misses some; the assay was immunoSEQ multiplex PCR. Of some 130,000 clones detected, about 90% appear once; the ten largest clones hold roughly 3.3%. The sample consisted of peripheral blood, taken 28 days after the second AZD1222 dose. These TCRs come from an adult who received the AZD1222 COVID-19 vaccine. CDR3s leave out the opening cysteine and the closing phenylalanine or tryptophan.

>13|TRBV28|TRBJ1-2
ASSTPQGTGAGYT
>16|TRBV7-2|TRBJ1-1
ASSLVVPQGTMNTEAF
>11|TRBV28|TRBJ1-1
ASSLTGGTEAF
>13|TRBV28|TRBJ1-6
ASTRTGLMNSPLH
>12|TRBV10-1|TRBJ2-1
ASGRGTAYNEQF
>9|TRBV12-3/TRBV12-4|TRBJ2-7
ASRGTLKQY
>12|TRBV5-4|TRBJ1-1
ASSLGQINTEAF
>14|TRBV7-9|TRBJ1-4
ASSLFGTGTNEKLF
>10|TRBV19|TRBJ2-7
ASSKRDSEQY
>14|TRBV10-3|TRBJ2-7
AISAGMVRGSYEQY
>13|TRBV24-1|TRBJ1-2
ATSDPRQGWSGYT
>13|TRBV6-5|TRBJ2-3
ASSYAWRGTDTQY
>14|TRBV28|TRBJ2-1
ASSPGLPEGYNEQF
>16|TRBV24-1|TRBJ2-3
ATSDLTSGTSSTDTQY
>10|TRBV6-2/TRBV6-3|TRBJ1-1
ASSYKGTEAF
>16|TRBV15|TRBJ2-7
ATSRDRVNGYSSYEQY
>11|TRBV28|TRBJ2-7
ASSLFPTYEQY
>13|TRBV19|TRBJ1-3
ASRARDSSGNTIY
>11|TRBV7-9|TRBJ1-1
ASSLGGQNEAF
>13|TRBV7-2|TRBJ2-5
ASSTLGQRQETQY
>12|TRBV5-1|TRBJ1-5
ASSLADPGQPQH
>13|TRBV15|TRBJ1-6
ATSREGQGRSPLH
>13|TRBV28|TRBJ2-7
ASSLTGGRPYEQY
>12|TRBV18|TRBJ2-5
ASSPTNSQETQY
>14|TRBV5-4|TRBJ2-2
ASSSRTGGDTGELF
>11|TRBV5-1|TRBJ2-3
ASGGTTTDTQY
>14|TRBV6-2/TRBV6-3|TRBJ1-2
ASSYSQLWRHYGYT
>13|TRBV4-1|TRBJ2-7
ASSQEGSAPYEQY
>11|TRBV29-1|TRBJ1-1
SVATGQGTEAF
>12|TRBV5-1|TRBJ2-2
ASSPQGRGGELF
>12|TRBV21-1|TRBJ1-3
ASSKDAGGYTIY
>12|TRBV7-2|TRBJ2-3
ASSYPGQSNTQY
>13|TRBV5-1|TRBJ2-5
ASSLAGTSEETQY
>12|TRBV6-5|TRBJ1-1
ASSFTGGGTEAF
>11|TRBV11-2|TRBJ1-2
ASSRQSGYGYT
>15|TRBV7-7|TRBJ2-5
ASSSGLAGGWQETQY
>13|TRBV15|TRBJ1-5
ATSRAGPSNQPQH
>12|TRBV5-1|TRBJ2-7
ASSLEGQGYEQY
>14|TRBV7-2|TRBJ2-7
ASSLVGGAESYEQY
>14|TRBV18|TRBJ2-2
ASSPASGSDTGELF
>11|TRBV28|TRBJ1-2
ASSPPPGDGYT
>14|TRBV4-2|TRBJ2-3
ASSQDRVGSTDTQY
>15|TRBV5-1|TRBJ1-6
ASSSTERDSYNSPLH
>12|TRBV5-8|TRBJ1-2
ASSRIGAGWGYT
>10|TRBV27|TRBJ2-1
ASSYPDNEQF
>13|TRBV6-6|TRBJ2-3
ASRGPTDSTDTQY
>10|TRBV6-4|TRBJ2-2
ASSDHTGELF
>13|TRBV13|TRBJ2-1
ASSPRLAGDNEQF
>13|TRBV6-1|TRBJ2-3
ASSEGLRITDTQY
>12|TRBV18|TRBJ1-1
ASSSGTGNTEAF
>10|TRBV30|TRBJ1-5
AWRRTEGPQH
>12|TRBV27|TRBJ2-7
ASRLAGGVYEQY
>15|TRBV27|TRBJ2-6
ASSLRPGSSGANVLT
>11|TRBV27|TRBJ2-2
ASSPGGAGELF
>14|TRBV29-1|TRBJ2-7
SVEDRRDSSTYEQY
>11|TRBV18|TRBJ1-1
ASSPGFGTEAF